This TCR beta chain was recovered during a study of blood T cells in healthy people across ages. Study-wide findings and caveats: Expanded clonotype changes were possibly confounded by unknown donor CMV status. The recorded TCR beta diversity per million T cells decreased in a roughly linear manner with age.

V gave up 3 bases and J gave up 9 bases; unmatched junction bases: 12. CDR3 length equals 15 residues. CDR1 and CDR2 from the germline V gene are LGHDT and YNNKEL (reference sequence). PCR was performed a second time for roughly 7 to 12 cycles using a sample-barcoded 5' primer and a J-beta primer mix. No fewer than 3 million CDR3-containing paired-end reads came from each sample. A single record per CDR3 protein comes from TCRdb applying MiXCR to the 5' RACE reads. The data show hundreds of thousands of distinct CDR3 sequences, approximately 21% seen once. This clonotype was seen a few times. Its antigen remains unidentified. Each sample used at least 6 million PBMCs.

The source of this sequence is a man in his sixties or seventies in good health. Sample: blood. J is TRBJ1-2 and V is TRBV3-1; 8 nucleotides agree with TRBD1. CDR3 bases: TGTGCCAGCAGCCATTACCGGACAGGGCCCGTAAGCTACACCTTC. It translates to CASSHYRTGPVSYTF.